Listed below are T cell receptor beta chains from one sample, sequenced in a study of T cell responses to AZD1222 COVID-19 vaccine. The data were produced by immunoSEQ multiplex PCR, yet TCRdb's version contains in-frame clones alone and is incomplete. The sample lists 120,000 or so clones; about 88% were seen once. Sequences were derived from peripheral blood, sampled on day 0 of AZD1222 vaccination. These receptor sequences come from an adult in good health. Each CDR3 is given without its conserved first and last residue. The D gene is left open where the match is weak.

>TRBV30|-
AWSPGPQETQY
>TRBV6-5|-
ASCDSTYGYT
>TRBV15|TRBD1
ATSPRPGGAIYGYT
>TRBV27|TRBD1
ASSRTGGYTEAF
>TRBV5-8|-
ASSREAF
>TRBV6-2/TRBV6-3|-
ASSYTRWADGYT
>TRBV7-9|TRBD2
ASSPPFREGETQY
>TRBV11-2|TRBD2
ASSTRLAVLTGELF
>TRBV24-1|-
ATSDANRQNEQF
>TRBV9|-
ASSVAAASYSPLH
>TRBV6-5|-
ASGDRSMNTEAF
>TRBV6-2/TRBV6-3|-
ASSTSTGNTEAF
>TRBV3-1/TRBV3-2|-
ASSQAGETYEQY
>TRBV27|-
ASSFGPGVNQPQH
>TRBV5-4|TRBD1
ASSLLGQMNTEAF
>TRBV29-1|TRBD1
SATPRGSNEKLF
>TRBV27|-
ASSSSPMNTEAF
>TRBV7-9|TRBD1
ASSLAGGSTEAF